These 24 T cell receptor beta chains came from one sample sequenced in a study of T cells in localized non-small cell lung cancer. The repertoire was sequenced with immunoSEQ multiplex PCR; TCRdb's copy has only in-frame clones and lacks some. The sample lists approximately 17,000 clones, almost 85% occurring once. The starting material was peripheral blood, obtained before any cancer treatment. The source is a male donor aged 60 or older with stage I lung adenocarcinoma.

The V gene is TRBV29-1, the J gene TRBJ2-3; D unresolved. The CDR3 consists of 15 residues. Trimming stripped 0 bases from V and 1 base from J, with 11 bases between. Germline V gene data show CDR1 as SQVTM and CDR2 as ANQGSEA. The CDR3 DNA reads as TGCAGCGTTGAAGATCGGAAAGAAGGCACAGATACGCAGTATTTT. Translating gives CSVEDRKEGTDTQYF.

This chain connects TRBV2 to TRBJ1-1; D not certain. Between the trimmed V and J ends, which lost 7 bases and 1 base, there was a span of 10 bases. The CDR3 consists of 13 residues. The V gene's germline CDR1 is SNHLY and CDR2 FYNNEI. CDR3 bases: TGTGCCAGCACCCGGAGTGGGAACACTGAAGCTTTCTTT. Encoded protein: CASTRSGNTEAFF.

This sequence joins TRBV20-1 and TRBJ2-5, with D hard to call. Germline V CDR1 and CDR2: DFQATT, SNEGSKA (reference sequence). Trimming removed 6 bases from V and 0 bases from J, with 5 bases in between. CDR3 length: 11 residues. CDR3: CSAQHQETQYF. CDR3 bases: TGCAGTGCCCAACACCAAGAGACCCAGTACTTC.

The chain employs TRBV19 and TRBJ1-1, with TRBD1 as a possible D gene (5 bases). The CDR3 totals 15 residues. Trimming removed 4 bases from V and 6 bases from J, with 18 bases in between. Per germline, CDR1 LNHDA and CDR2 SQIVND (reference sequence). The DNA for the CDR3 is TGTGCCAGTAGTACTCCGGGGCAAGAATACGCTGAAGCTTTCTTT. Translating gives CASSTPGQEYAEAFF.

This clone came up a few times. The chain links TRBV7-2 to TRBJ2-7; 8 bases align to TRBD2. This CDR3 contains 14 residues. V shed 5 bases and J 4 bases; nucleotides not matched to a gene: 7. Per germline, CDR1 SGHTA and CDR2 FQGNSA. CDR3 region: CASSTSGSLYEQYF. DNA for the CDR3: TGTGCCAGCAGCACTAGCGGTTCACTTTACGAGCAGTACTTC.

V and J are TRBV2 and TRBJ1-4; TRBD1 aligns across 7 bases. Per germline, CDR1 SNHLY and CDR2 FYNNEI. Trimming cost V 8 bases and J 5 bases; bases outside gene matches: 11. CDR3 length equals 15 residues. This CDR3 is CASDGSTQGNEKLFF. CDR3 DNA: TGTGCCAGCGACGGCTCCACACAGGGGAATGAAAAACTGTTTTTT.

The chain couples TRBV15 to TRBJ2-1, with 11 bases fitting TRBD2. Trimming took 5 bases from V and 7 from J; bases not matched to a gene: 13. The germline V gene has CDR1 LNHNV and CDR2 YYDKDF (reference sequence). This CDR3 spans 17 amino acids. The DNA of the CDR3 is TGTGCCACCAGCGAAGGGTATAGCGGGAGGGCCAAGAATGAGCAGTTCTTC. Its protein product is CATSEGYSGRAKNEQFF.

The chain uses TRBV7-2 and TRBJ2-3; 11 bases are shared with TRBD2. In germline, CDR1 is SGHTA, CDR2 FQGNSA. CDR3 size: 17 residues. The J segment lost 2 bases and the V segment lost 5 bases, leaving 9 bases of the junction unmatched. CDR3: CASSVHKLAGATDTQYF. As DNA, the CDR3 is TGTGCCAGCAGCGTCCACAAACTAGCGGGAGCCACAGATACGCAGTATTTT.

This clone was seen only once. This chain connects TRBV7-2 to TRBJ2-7; D remains unclear. Looked up from germline, CDR1 is SGHTA and CDR2 is FQGNSA. The CDR3 runs to 13 residues. Between the trimmed V and J ends, which lost 6 bases and 1 base, there was a span of 10 bases. CDR3 sequence reads: CASRGWDSYEQYF. The CDR3 DNA is TGTGCCAGCAGGGGGTGGGATTCCTACGAGCAGTACTTC.

Notes on this clone: A junction end diverges from the germline sequence, so it may reflect a read error. The chain combines TRBV18 with TRBJ2-6, with D maybe TRBD2 (7 bases). The CDR3 is 13 amino acids. CDR1 and CDR2 from the germline V gene are KGHSH and LQKENI. CDR3 sequence reads: CASSRGGGNVLTF. CDR3 in DNA: TGTGCCAGCTCACGAGGGGGGGGCAACGTCCTGACTTTC.

The rearrangement uses TRBV19 and TRBJ1-4; TRBD1 is a possible D gene (6 bases). Per germline, CDR1 LNHDA and CDR2 SQIVND (reference sequence). The germline V and J ends were trimmed by 6 bases and 7 bases, with 18 bases remaining between them. The CDR3 length is 15 residues. The CDR3 DNA sequence: TGTGCCAGTAGCAACCCAGGGGTCACGGTTGAAAAACTGTTTTTT. This codes for CASSNPGVTVEKLFF.

This clone was seen a single time. V usage is TRBV6-6 and J usage is TRBJ2-2; TRBD2 aligns across 10 bases. CDR1 and CDR2 (germline): MNHNY, SVGAGI (reference sequence). V shed 2 bases, J shed 7 bases, and the junction held 4 bases outside the gene matches. This CDR3 has 15 amino acids. The CDR3, as DNA: TGTGCCAGCAGTTACGGGACTAGCGCTGGCGGGGAGCTGTTTTTT. This codes for CASSYGTSAGGELFF.

The chain combines TRBV7-3 with TRBJ2-3; a possible D gene is TRBD1 (5 bases). The CDR3 loop spans 13 amino acids. Germline V gene sequence: CDR1 SGHTA, CDR2 FQGTGA. Trimming shortened V by 5 bases and J by 3 bases, and 9 bases separated the two germline ends. CDR3 sequence reads: CASSQDTTDTQYF. The CDR3 DNA sequence: TGTGCCAGCAGCCAGGACACAACAGATACGCAGTATTTT.

J is TRBJ2-2 and V is TRBV7-9; 7 positions match TRBD1. The length of the CDR3 is 16 residues. CDR1 is SEHNR and CDR2 is FQNEAQ in the germline V gene (reference sequence). V trimming: 5 bases; J trimming: 1 base; junction bases outside the gene matches: 7. The CDR3 coding sequence is TGTGCCAGCAGCCAAGCGTACAGGGGGAACACCGGGGAGCTGTTTTTT. It codes for CASSQAYRGNTGELFF.

This clone came up once. The chain combines TRBV9 with TRBJ1-1, with D possibly matching TRBD1 (6 bases). Germline V CDR1 and CDR2: SGDLS, YYNGEE. The CDR3 is 16 amino acids. V lost 3 bases and J lost 0, with 15 bases in between. Here the CDR3 DNA reads TGTGCCAGCAGCGAGGGGGGTCACCCCATGAACACTGAAGCTTTCTTT. This translates into CASSEGGHPMNTEAFF.

This clone is labeled as medium-sized (0.01 to 0.1%). This sequence joins TRBV7-3 and TRBJ2-1, with TRBD1 matching 10 bases. Trimming cost V 4 bases and J 7 bases; bases outside gene matches: 4. CDR3 length: 14 amino acids. Germline CDR1 is SGHTA and CDR2 is FQGTGA. This CDR3 reads CASSSGTGANEQFF. CDR3 coding DNA: TGTGCCAGCAGCTCCGGGACAGGGGCGAATGAGCAGTTCTTC.

Concerning this clone: One end of the junction fails to match germline, which may point to a read error. V and J are TRBV7-9 and TRBJ2-7; TRBD2 matches 10 bases. This CDR3 comprises 13 residues. The V gene's germline CDR1 is SEHNR and CDR2 FQNEAQ (reference sequence). The CDR3 sequence is CASSKFPDLAGDF. Here the CDR3 DNA reads TGTGCCAGCAGCAAGTTTCCGGACCTAGCGGGAGACTTC. The full variable domain, completed using reference TRBV7-9 and TRBJ2-7, is DTGVSQNPRHKITKRGQNVTFRCDPISEHNRLYWYRQTLGQGPEFLTYFQNEAQLEKSRLLSDRFSAERPKGSFSTLEIQRTEQGDSAMYLCASSKFPDLAGDFGPGTRLTVT.

The chain couples TRBV7-2 to TRBJ2-1; no firm D call. With 0 bases removed from V and 4 bases from J, the gap between germline ends came to 7 bases. Looked up from germline, CDR1 is SGHTA and CDR2 is FQGNSA. This CDR3 region has 14 residues. CDR3 bases: TGTGCCAGCAGCTTAGCCTCGCTGTACAATGAGCAGTTCTTC. This codes for CASSLASLYNEQFF.

This clone was picked up one time. CDR3 region: CASSLGSGSGNTIYF. CDR3 in DNA: TGTGCCAGCAGCTTAGGGTCAGGTTCTGGAAACACCATATATTTT. V usage is TRBV7-6 and J usage is TRBJ1-3; D unclear. Trimming removed 1 base at V and 1 base at J, with 8 bases between. The CDR3 has 15 residues. Per germline, CDR1 SGHVS and CDR2 FNYEAQ. The full variable domain, its missing parts supplied by reference TRBV7-6 and TRBJ1-3, is GAGVSQSPRYKVTKRGQDVALRCDPISGHVSLYWYRQALGQGPEFLTYFNYEAQQDKSGLPNDRFSAERPEGSISTLTIQRTEQRDSAMYRCASSLGSGSGNTIYFGEGSWLTVV.

The rearrangement links TRBV11-3 to TRBJ2-3, with D perhaps matching TRBD1 (5 bases). Between the trimmed V and J ends, which lost 5 bases and 4 bases, there was a span of 16 bases. This CDR3 has 15 amino acids. The germline V gene has CDR1 SGHNT and CDR2 YENEEA. As DNA, the CDR3 is TGTGCCAGCAGCACTCGCCATGAAGGGGCAGATACGCAGTATTTT. Amino acid sequence: CASSTRHEGADTQYF.

The rearrangement uses TRBV7-8 and TRBJ2-3; D possibly corresponds to TRBD1 (6 bases). CDR3 length equals 13 residues. Trimming shortened V by 5 bases and J by 6 bases, and 12 bases separated the two germline ends. The germline V gene has CDR1 SGHVS and CDR2 FQNEAQ. CDR3 DNA sequence: TGTGCCAGCAGCAAACAGGGAGCCGATACGCAGTATTTT. This translates into CASSKQGADTQYF. Full variable domain (rest looked up from reference TRBV7-8 and TRBJ2-3): GAGVSQSPRYKVAKRGQDVALRCDPISGHVSLFWYQQALGQGPEFLTYFQNEAQLDKSGLPSDRFFAERPEGSVSTLKIQRTQQEDSAVYLCASSKQGADTQYFGPGTRLTVL.

The chain couples TRBV7-8 to TRBJ1-1, with a possible D match to TRBD1 (5 bases). The CDR3 runs to 13 residues. The germline V gene encodes CDR1 SGHVS and CDR2 FQNEAQ. The V gene lost 5 bases and the J gene lost 4 bases, with 11 bases spanning the gap. The CDR3 DNA follows: TGTGCCAGCAGCCCGTGGGGGGGCACTGAAGCTTTCTTT. Translation gives CASSPWGGTEAFF.

V and J are TRBV7-3 and TRBJ2-1; 9 bases are a match to TRBD2. The germline gives CDR1 SGHTA, CDR2 FQGTGA. Losses at the gene ends were 5 bases for V and 7 bases for J; bases not matched to a gene: 9. The CDR3 is made up of 15 amino acids. CDR3 coding DNA: TGTGCCAGCAGCCCAGGGACTAGCCAAGGGAATGAGCAGTTCTTC. It yields the protein CASSPGTSQGNEQFF.

The V gene is TRBV7-9, the J gene TRBJ1-2; no definite D call. This CDR3 has 15 amino acids. V was trimmed by 1 base and J by 4 bases, leaving 13 bases between them. Germline CDR1 is SEHNR and CDR2 is FQNEAQ (reference sequence). The CDR3 here is CASSLEVLQAYGYTF. In DNA, the CDR3 is TGTGCCAGCAGCTTAGAGGTTTTACAAGCCTATGGCTACACCTTC.